These T cell receptor beta chains were read from a single sample in a study of T cell responses to AZD1222 COVID-19 vaccine. TCRdb's table, derived via immunoSEQ multiplex PCR, lists solely in-frame clones and lacks some. The table has fewer than 150,000 clones, approximately 94% seen once. Sample: peripheral blood, taken on day 0 of AZD1222 vaccination. The receptor set was obtained from an adult in good health. Each CDR3 is given with its conserved first and last residue. D genes are given only for firm matches. Expanded clones get a size class; other rows say once, few or many, or leave the size out.

abundance,j_gene,v_gene,d_gene,CDR3aa,CDR3nt
.,TRBJ1-2,TRBV5-6,.,CASSLPRQDYGYTF,TGTGCCAGCAGCCTTCCCCGCCAGGACTATGGCTACACCTTC
.,TRBJ2-1,TRBV5-8,TRBD2,CASSPGLAATYNEQFF,TGTGCCAGCAGCCCGGGACTAGCGGCGACCTACAATGAGCAGTTCTTC
.,TRBJ2-7,TRBV11-2,TRBD2,CASKLTGGYEQYF,TGTGCCAGCAAGCTCACGGGGGGCTACGAGCAGTACTTC
.,TRBJ1-1,TRBV4-2,TRBD1,CASSQDWDREFSEAFF,TGTGCCAGCAGCCAAGATTGGGACAGGGAATTTTCTGAAGCTTTCTTT
.,TRBJ1-1,TRBV7-9,.,CASSLGPQNTEAFF,TGTGCCAGCAGCTTAGGTCCCCAAAACACTGAAGCTTTCTTT
.,TRBJ1-5,TRBV6-2/TRBV6-3,.,CASSPWDSNQPQHF,TGTGCCAGCAGCCCGTGGGATAGCAATCAGCCCCAGCATTTT
.,TRBJ2-7,TRBV2,.,CASSAGTQGYEQYF,TGTGCCAGCAGTGCAGGAACCCAGGGGTACGAGCAGTACTTC
.,TRBJ2-3,TRBV10-1,.,CASSVFPGDTQYF,TGCGCCAGCAGTGTTTTCCCGGGAGATACGCAGTATTTT
.,TRBJ1-3,TRBV21-1,.,CATFPGSGNTIYF,TGTGCCACCTTTCCAGGGTCTGGAAACACCATATATTTT
.,TRBJ1-4,TRBV5-1,.,CASSPRISGAQKLFF,TGCGCCAGCAGCCCTAGGATCTCAGGGGCCCAAAAACTGTTTTTT
once,TRBJ2-1,TRBV10-3,.,CAISESMELEQFF,TGTGCCATCAGTGAGTCGATGGAGCTAGAGCAGTTCTTC
.,TRBJ1-2,TRBV12-3/TRBV12-4,.,CASSNVVYGYTF,TGTGCCAGCAGTAATGTGGTCTACGGCTACACCTTC
.,TRBJ1-1,TRBV5-7,TRBD1,CASSLEFGQGNTEAFF,TGTGCCAGCAGCTTGGAGTTCGGACAGGGAAACACTGAAGCTTTCTTT
.,TRBJ1-1,TRBV5-4,.,CASSLRQDTEAFF,TGTGCCAGCAGCTTGAGGCAAGACACTGAAGCTTTCTTT
.,TRBJ2-2,TRBV4-3,TRBD1,CASSQDTGTGETGELFF,TGCGCCAGCAGCCAAGACACCGGGACAGGGGAAACCGGGGAGCTGTTTTTT
.,TRBJ1-4,TRBV2,.,CASRTERTNEKLFF,TGTGCCAGCAGAACCGAGAGGACTAATGAAAAACTGTTTTTT
.,TRBJ2-7,TRBV7-8,.,CASSLSTEYEQYF,TGTGCCAGCAGCTTATCAACCGAATACGAGCAGTACTTC
once,TRBJ2-6,TRBV21-1,.,CASSMGLHSGANVLTF,TGTGCCAGCAGCATGGGACTTCACTCTGGGGCCAACGTCCTGACTTTC
.,TRBJ1-4,TRBV6-5,TRBD1,CASRGTGGEKLFF,TGTGCCAGCAGGGGGACAGGGGGTGAAAAACTGTTTTTT
.,TRBJ2-5,TRBV5-8,.,CASSLAVLQETQYF,TGTGCCAGCAGCTTGGCCGTCCTCCAAGAGACCCAGTACTTC
.,TRBJ2-7,TRBV7-9,.,CASSRLGGENYEQYF,TGTGCCAGCAGCCGATTGGGGGGTGAGAACTACGAGCAGTACTTC
.,TRBJ2-7,TRBV7-9,.,CASSLNYEQYF,TGTGCCAGCAGCTTAAACTACGAGCAGTACTTC
.,TRBJ2-7,TRBV3-1/TRBV3-2,.,CASSFGQYSYEQYF,TGTGCCAGCAGCTTCGGACAGTACTCCTACGAGCAGTACTTC
once,TRBJ1-3,TRBV5-4,.,CASSWRGAGNTIYF,TGTGCCAGCAGCTGGAGGGGTGCTGGAAACACCATATATTTT
.,TRBJ2-3,TRBV6-5,.,CASSLSRGDTQYF,TGTGCCAGCAGTCTAAGCCGGGGGGATACGCAGTATTTT
.,TRBJ2-7,TRBV7-9,.,CASSLGQGLYF,TGTGCCAGCAGCTTAGGGCAGGGACTGTACTTC
.,TRBJ1-5,TRBV2,.,CASKGKEPNQPQHF,TGTGCCAGCAAGGGTAAGGAGCCCAATCAGCCCCAGCATTTT
.,TRBJ2-5,TRBV7-9,TRBD1,CASSFTGGRETQYF,TGTGCCAGCAGCTTTACAGGGGGGAGGGAGACCCAGTACTTC
.,TRBJ2-7,TRBV6-5,TRBD2,CASSYSGGGSEQYF,TGTGCCAGCAGTTACTCGGGCGGGGGGAGCGAGCAGTACTTC
.,TRBJ1-2,TRBV6-5,.,CASSLRPGTFYGYTF,TGTGCCAGCAGTTTACGTCCCGGGACATTCTATGGCTACACCTTC
.,TRBJ1-3,TRBV2,.,CASSEVITGSTIYF,TGTGCCAGCAGTGAGGTGATTACTGGAAGCACCATATATTTT
few,TRBJ1-4,TRBV11-2,.,CASSFRPLVGEKLFF,TGTGCCAGCAGCTTTCGACCCCTGGTGGGTGAAAAACTGTTTTTT
.,TRBJ1-5,TRBV2,TRBD1,CASKEDRDQPQHF,TGTGCCAGCAAAGAGGACAGGGATCAGCCCCAGCATTTT
.,TRBJ2-1,TRBV4-3,.,CASSQDRSGSYNEQFF,TGCGCCAGCAGCCAAGATAGATCTGGATCCTACAATGAGCAGTTCTTC
.,TRBJ2-3,TRBV5-1,.,CASSSGLRAADTQYF,TGCGCCAGCAGCTCCGGCCTGCGAGCGGCAGATACGCAGTATTTT
.,TRBJ1-5,TRBV24-1,.,CATSDGPGQLSNQPQHF,TGTGCCACCAGTGATGGTCCGGGACAACTTAGCAATCAGCCCCAGCATTTT
.,TRBJ1-3,TRBV12-3/TRBV12-4,.,CASSSGPGNTIYF,TGTGCCAGCAGCTCCGGCCCTGGAAACACCATATATTTT
once,TRBJ1-2,TRBV29-1,.,CSGTGDSYGYTF,TGCAGCGGGACCGGGGATAGCTATGGCTACACCTTC
.,TRBJ1-2,TRBV11-1,TRBD1,CASSIGQGNYGYTF,TGTGCCAGCAGTATTGGACAGGGGAACTATGGCTACACCTTC
.,TRBJ1-2,TRBV5-4,.,CASSRTEFYGYTF,TGTGCCAGCAGCCGTACAGAGTTCTATGGCTACACCTTC
.,TRBJ1-1,TRBV29-1,TRBD1,CSVEDRKGAVILAFF,TGCAGCGTTGAAGATCGGAAGGGGGCGGTGATACTCGCTTTCTTT
.,TRBJ2-7,TRBV4-3,.,CASSQDSWSVSEQYF,TGCGCCAGCAGCCAAGATAGTTGGTCGGTCTCCGAGCAGTACTTC
.,TRBJ1-1,TRBV5-1,.,CASSLNKEAFF,TGCGCCAGCAGCTTGAATAAAGAAGCTTTCTTT
few,TRBJ1-3,TRBV7-2,.,CASSPAVAASGNTIYF,TGTGCCAGCAGCCCAGCCGTGGCAGCCTCTGGAAACACCATATATTTT
.,TRBJ1-1,TRBV19,.,CATRTGTLSTEAFF,TGTGCCACCAGAACAGGTACCCTGAGCACTGAAGCTTTCTTT
.,TRBJ1-2,TRBV6-6,.,CASSYDRGGAGYGYTF,TGTGCCAGCAGTTACGATCGCGGGGGCGCCGGCTATGGCTACACCTTC
.,TRBJ2-1,TRBV7-9,TRBD1,CASSQGQSYNEQFF,TGTGCCAGCAGCCAGGGACAGAGCTACAATGAGCAGTTCTTC
.,TRBJ2-7,TRBV7-9,TRBD2,CASSSRASGSHEQYF,TGTGCCAGCAGCTCCCGGGCTAGCGGGAGCCACGAGCAGTACTTC
.,TRBJ1-2,TRBV29-1,.,CSVLLGGNGYTF,TGCAGCGTCCTCCTAGGCGGAAATGGCTACACCTTC
.,TRBJ1-1,TRBV19,.,CASSIRGLGTEAFF,TGTGCCAGTAGTATAAGAGGGCTGGGCACTGAAGCTTTCTTT
.,TRBJ2-7,TRBV5-1,.,CASGDGSSYEQYF,TGCGCCAGCGGGGACGGTAGCTCCTACGAGCAGTACTTC
.,TRBJ2-1,TRBV29-1,.,CSVQGDSSYNEQFF,TGCAGCGTTCAAGGAGATAGCTCCTACAATGAGCAGTTCTTC
.,TRBJ2-7,TRBV27,TRBD2,CASSFLAGGREQYF,TGTGCCAGCAGTTTTCTAGCGGGAGGACGCGAGCAGTACTTC
.,TRBJ1-4,TRBV11-2,.,CASSLTVPNEKLFF,TGTGCCAGCAGCTTGACAGTACCTAATGAAAAACTGTTTTTT
.,TRBJ2-7,TRBV4-2,.,CASSQDERSYEQYF,TGTGCCAGCAGCCAAGATGAACGGTCCTACGAGCAGTACTTC
.,TRBJ1-2,TRBV4-1,.,CASSQGWGADGYTF,TGCGCCAGCAGCCAAGGGTGGGGGGCGGATGGCTACACCTTC
.,TRBJ1-2,TRBV5-6,.,CASSPREYGYTF,TGTGCCAGCAGCCCACGAGAGTATGGCTACACCTTC
.,TRBJ2-7,TRBV27,TRBD1,CASSLRRTGTEQYF,TGTGCCAGCAGTTTAAGGAGGACAGGGACCGAGCAGTACTTC
.,TRBJ2-1,TRBV19,TRBD2,CASSIDGLAGVNEQFF,TGTGCCAGTAGTATAGATGGACTAGCGGGAGTTAATGAGCAGTTCTTC
.,TRBJ1-1,TRBV9,.,CASGQLNTEAFF,TGTGCCAGTGGACAGCTGAACACTGAAGCTTTCTTT